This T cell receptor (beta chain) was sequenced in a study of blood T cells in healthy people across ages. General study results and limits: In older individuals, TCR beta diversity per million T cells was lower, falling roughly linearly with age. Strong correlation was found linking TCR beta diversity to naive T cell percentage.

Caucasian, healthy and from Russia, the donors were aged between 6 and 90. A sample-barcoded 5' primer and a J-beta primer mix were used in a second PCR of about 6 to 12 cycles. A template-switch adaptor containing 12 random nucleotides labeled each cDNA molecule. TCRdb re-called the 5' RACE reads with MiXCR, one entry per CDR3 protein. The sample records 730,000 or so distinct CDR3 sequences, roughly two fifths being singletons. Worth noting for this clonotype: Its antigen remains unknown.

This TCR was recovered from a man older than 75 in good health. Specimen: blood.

CDR3 coding DNA: TGTGCCAGCAGTGATGCTCGCCGGGGTTCCACCAATGAGCAGTTCTTC. Translation: CASSDARRGSTNEQFF. The genes are TRBV25-1 and TRBJ2-1, with a weak D call TRBD2 (5 bases). This CDR3 is built from 16 residues. V was cut by 3 bases and J by 6 bases, with 18 bases left in between. CDR1 and CDR2 from the germline V gene are MGHDK and SYGVNS.